This note documents a single TCR beta chain sequence. What it recognizes is unknown. This CDR3 spans 13 amino acids. These data come from a study of response to subunit inactivated influenza vaccine. The study, taken as a whole, reports: Only a handful of new T cells, the authors suggested, are recruited with each seasonal influenza vaccination.

TCRdb fed the RT-PCR reads into MiXCR, producing one record per CDR3 protein. Among hundreds of thousands of distinct CDR3 sequences listed, about 18% were seen once. The V gene is TRBV21-1, the J gene TRBJ1-5. TRBV21-1 is annotated as a pseudogene. This receptor was obtained from a man aged 50 to 60 who received an inactivated influenza vaccine. This specimen was PBMCs from blood, taken more than 4 days after vaccination. The CDR3 is CASSKGSNQPQHF. CDR3 bases: TGTGCCAGCAGCAAAGGTAGCAATCAGCCCCAGCATTTT.